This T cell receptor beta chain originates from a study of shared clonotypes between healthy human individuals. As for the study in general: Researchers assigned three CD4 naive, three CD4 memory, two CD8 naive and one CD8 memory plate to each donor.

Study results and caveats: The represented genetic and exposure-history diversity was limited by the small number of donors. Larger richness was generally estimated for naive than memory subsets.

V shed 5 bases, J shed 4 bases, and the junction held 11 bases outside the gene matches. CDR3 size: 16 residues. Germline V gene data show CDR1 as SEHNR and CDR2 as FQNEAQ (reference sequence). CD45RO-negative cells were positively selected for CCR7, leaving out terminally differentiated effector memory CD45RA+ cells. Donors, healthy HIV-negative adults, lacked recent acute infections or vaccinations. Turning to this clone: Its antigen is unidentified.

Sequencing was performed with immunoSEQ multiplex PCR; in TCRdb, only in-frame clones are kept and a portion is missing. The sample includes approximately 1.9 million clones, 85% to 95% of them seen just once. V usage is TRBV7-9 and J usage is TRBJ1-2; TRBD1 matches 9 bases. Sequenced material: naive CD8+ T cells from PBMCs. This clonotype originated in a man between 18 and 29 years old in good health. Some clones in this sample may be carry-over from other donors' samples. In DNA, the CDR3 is TGTGCCAGCAGCCAGCCGCATCGGGGACAGGGCTATGGCTACACCTTC. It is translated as CASSQPHRGQGYGYTF.